A selection of T cell receptor beta chains follows, all from one sample in a study of cytomegalovirus exposure and HLA in healthy donors. Sequenced by immunoSEQ multiplex PCR; TCRdb stores in-frame clones only, minus some. The sample shows approximately 150,000 clones, approximately 87% of them seen only once. Material for sequencing was PBMCs. Receptors were obtained from a woman aged 25-40 years in good health and CMV-seronegative. CDR3s include the opening cysteine and the closing phenylalanine or tryptophan. Fields, in order: CDR3 length, J gene, D gene, V gene, clone size, CDR3 DNA, CDR3 protein. The D gene is left open where the match is weak. Clone size is stated in some rows and not others, as once, few, many or a class when expanded.

>11|TRBJ2-7|-|TRBV5-5|-
TGTGCCAGTACAAGCGCCTACGAGCAGTACTTC
CASTSAYEQYF
>13|TRBJ2-5|TRBD2|TRBV25-1|-
TGTGCCAGCAGGGGTAGCGGGGAAGAGACCCAGTACTTC
CASRGSGEETQYF
>13|TRBJ1-2|-|TRBV5-8|-
TGTGCCAGCAGCTTGACAGGCAGATCTGGCTACACCTTC
CASSLTGRSGYTF
>18|TRBJ2-1|TRBD1|TRBV5-8|few
TGTGCCAGCAGCCCCGTTGGTTTCGACAGGGCGTCCTACAATGAGCAGTTCTTC
CASSPVGFDRASYNEQFF
>14|TRBJ1-3|-|TRBV29-1|-
TGCAGCGTTGCAGGGGCGGTTGGTGGAAACACCATATATTTT
CSVAGAVGGNTIYF
>15|TRBJ1-6|TRBD1|TRBV2|few
TGTGCCAGCAGCGCGGGACAGGGGGATATCTCACCCCTCCACTTT
CASSAGQGDISPLHF
>16|TRBJ2-1|TRBD1|TRBV6-5|-
TGTGCCAGCAGTTACTCGGACAGGTCCTCCTACAATGAGCAGTTCTTC
CASSYSDRSSYNEQFF
>17|TRBJ2-2|TRBD1|TRBV5-1|-
TGCGCCAGCAGCACGGATGGACAGGGACGGGGCACCGGGGAGCTGTTTTTT
CASSTDGQGRGTGELFF
>14|TRBJ2-7|-|TRBV5-1|-
TGCGCCAGCGCGGAGGCTGAGTCCAAATACGAGCAGTACTTC
CASAEAESKYEQYF
>15|TRBJ1-2|-|TRBV5-1|-
TGCGCCAGCAGCTTGGTACAGGGCGAAGGCTATGGCTACACCTTC
CASSLVQGEGYGYTF
>17|TRBJ1-2|TRBD1|TRBV4-1|-
TGCGCCAGCAGCCAAGAAGGGGGCGGGACAGCCCACTATGGCTACACCTTC
CASSQEGGGTAHYGYTF
>16|TRBJ2-7|TRBD1|TRBV7-9|-
TGTGCCAGCAGCCCTAGTGGCCGACAGGGGACCTACGAGCAGTACTTC
CASSPSGRQGTYEQYF
>18|TRBJ1-2|TRBD1|TRBV6-4|-
TGTGCCAGCAGTGACTCGTGGGACAGGGGCCCCTGGCATTATGGCTACACCTTC
CASSDSWDRGPWHYGYTF
>15|TRBJ2-3|TRBD1|TRBV6-6|-
TGTGCCAGCAGTTATCCCCGACAGGGTACAGATACGCAGTATTTT
CASSYPRQGTDTQYF
>16|TRBJ2-7|TRBD2|TRBV2|-
TGTGCCAGCAATAAAATGCGGGAGGGGTCATCCTACGAGCAGTACTTC
CASNKMREGSSYEQYF
>15|TRBJ2-1|-|TRBV5-6|-
TGTGCCAGCAGCTTGTGGGACAACCCTTACAATGAGCAGTTCTTC
CASSLWDNPYNEQFF
>12|TRBJ2-7|TRBD1|TRBV10-1|-
TGCGCCAGCAGTCCCCCAGGGGGCGAGCAGTACTTC
CASSPPGGEQYF
>15|TRBJ1-1|-|TRBV12-5|-
TGTGCTAGTGGTTTGGGCCTAGGGGTGAACACTGAAGCTTTCTTT
CASGLGLGVNTEAFF
>15|TRBJ2-3|TRBD2|TRBV2|-
TGTGCCAGCGAACCTCGGGGGGTCCGTCCAGATACGCAGTATTTT
CASEPRGVRPDTQYF
>13|TRBJ1-1|-|TRBV7-9|-
TGTGCCAGCAGCTTAGCGCTCGGGGCTGAAGCTTTCTTT
CASSLALGAEAFF
>15|TRBJ2-7|-|TRBV7-9|-
TGTGCCAGCAGCTTAGCTATCGGGGAATGGGACGAGCAGTACTTC
CASSLAIGEWDEQYF
>14|TRBJ1-1|-|TRBV27|-
TGTGCCAGCAGTTTCCGAAACGAGGACATAGTGGCTTTCTTT
CASSFRNEDIVAFF
>15|TRBJ2-1|TRBD2|TRBV19|-
TGTGCCAGTAGTGTACTAGCGGGGGACTACAATGAGCAGTTCTTC
CASSVLAGDYNEQFF
>15|TRBJ2-5|TRBD2|TRBV6-5|-
TGTGCCAGCAGGGTCCTAGCGGGGATGACAGAGACCCAGTACTTC
CASRVLAGMTETQYF
>13|TRBJ2-3|TRBD2|TRBV5-1|-
TGCGCCAGCAGCAGCGGGGGCACAGATACGCAGTATTTT
CASSSGGTDTQYF
>17|TRBJ2-1|TRBD1|TRBV5-1|once
TGCGCCAGCAGCCCTAGGACAGGGGTTAGCTCCTACAATGAGCAGTTCTTC
CASSPRTGVSSYNEQFF
>15|TRBJ1-2|-|TRBV10-1|-
TGCGCCAGCATCTTACCTCGACAGGATCGCTATGGCTACACCTTC
CASILPRQDRYGYTF
>15|TRBJ2-1|-|TRBV9|-
TGTGCCAGCAGCCCCGGGGGTACCTCCTACAATGAGCAGTTCTTC
CASSPGGTSYNEQFF
>15|TRBJ2-1|-|TRBV5-1|-
TGCGCCAGCAGCTCCGGTTCGGTAATCGGCAATGAGCAGTTCTTC
CASSSGSVIGNEQFF
>18|TRBJ2-2|TRBD1|TRBV5-1|-
TGCGCCAGCAGCTTGGAGGGACAGGGGACATTCCACACCGGGGAGCTGTTTTTT
CASSLEGQGTFHTGELFF
>13|TRBJ2-5|-|TRBV7-6|once
TGTGCCAGCAGCTTATTTAGCGCCGAGACCCAGTACTTC
CASSLFSAETQYF
>16|TRBJ1-5|TRBD1|TRBV5-6|many
TGTGCCAGCAGCCAGTTGACAGGGGGCCGGGATCAGCCCCAGCATTTT
CASSQLTGGRDQPQHF
>21|TRBJ2-7|-|TRBV21-1|-
TGTGCCAGCAGCAAAGCGCTTTTACCGACAGGGAACGACTTTAGCTCCTACGAGCAGTACTTC
CASSKALLPTGNDFSSYEQYF
>17|TRBJ2-2|TRBD2|TRBV7-9|-
TGTGCCAGCAGCTATTACGAGCGGGGGGGCGAGACCGGGGAGCTGTTTTTT
CASSYYERGGETGELFF
>14|TRBJ1-5|-|TRBV27|-
TGTGCCAGCAGTTTAGTCGGTAGCAATCAGCCCCAGCATTTT
CASSLVGSNQPQHF
>13|TRBJ1-1|-|TRBV29-1|-
TGCAGCGTTCTAGTGGCATTGGACACTGAAGCTTTCTTT
CSVLVALDTEAFF
>14|TRBJ1-1|-|TRBV15|few
TGTGCCACCAGCAGAGGACAGATGAACACTGAAGCTTTCTTT
CATSRGQMNTEAFF
>16|TRBJ2-3|TRBD2|TRBV11-2|-
TGTGCCAGCAGCGCCATGGGCGGGGGAAGCACAGATACGCAGTATTTT
CASSAMGGGSTDTQYF
>15|TRBJ2-1|-|TRBV27|once
TGTGCCAGCAGCTACCAAGGGAGCTCCTACAATGAGCAGTTCTTC
CASSYQGSSYNEQFF
>15|TRBJ1-4|TRBD1|TRBV9|-
TGTGCCAGCAGCCTACGGACAGGGGCTAATGAAAAACTGTTTTTT
CASSLRTGANEKLFF
>13|TRBJ1-4|TRBD1|TRBV27|-
TGTGCCACCCGACAGGGTACTAATGAAAAACTGTTTTTT
CATRQGTNEKLFF
>15|TRBJ2-7|-|TRBV4-3|-
TGCGCCAGCAGCCAAGATATAGGCAGGTACTACGAGCAGTACTTC
CASSQDIGRYYEQYF
>12|TRBJ1-2|-|TRBV2|few
TGTGCCAGCAGTGAAGCAGGGGTTAGCTACACCTTC
CASSEAGVSYTF
>16|TRBJ2-7|TRBD1|TRBV7-9|-
TGTGCCAGCAGCTCCCCCGGACAGGGGGCGACCTACGAGCAGTACTTC
CASSSPGQGATYEQYF
>16|TRBJ1-6|-|TRBV5-1|-
TGCGCCAGCAGCCCGGACGGGAGCTCCTATAATTCACCCCTCCACTTT
CASSPDGSSYNSPLHF
>15|TRBJ1-4|TRBD1|TRBV18|-
TGTGCCAGCTCACCCGCGGGACAGGCTAATGAAAAACTGTTTTTT
CASSPAGQANEKLFF
>14|TRBJ1-1|-|TRBV5-1|-
TGCGCCAGCAGCTTTGGACAGATGAACACTGAAGCTTTCTTT
CASSFGQMNTEAFF
>12|TRBJ2-5|TRBD2|TRBV30|once
TGTGCCTGGAGTAGCGGGGCAGAGACCCAGTACTTC
CAWSSGAETQYF
>12|TRBJ1-1|-|TRBV27|-
TGTGCCAGCTCTCGGGGGGGTACTGAAGCTTTCTTT
CASSRGGTEAFF
>17|TRBJ2-1|TRBD2|TRBV7-2|-
TGTGCCAGCAGCTTACTCCTAGCGGGGTCCCCCCTGGATGAGCAGTTCTTC
CASSLLLAGSPLDEQFF
>16|TRBJ2-5|TRBD2|TRBV10-3|-
TGTGCCATCAGTGAGTCGAGCGGGGGGGCCCAAGAGACCCAGTACTTC
CAISESSGGAQETQYF
>14|TRBJ1-1|-|TRBV27|-
TGTGCCAGCAGTTTAGCCCCAGGGAACACTGAAGCTTTCTTT
CASSLAPGNTEAFF
>15|TRBJ2-7|TRBD1|TRBV5-1|-
TGCGCCAGCAGCGCCTGGACAGGGGACTCCTACGAGCAGTACTTC
CASSAWTGDSYEQYF
>14|TRBJ2-3|-|TRBV5-6|-
TGTGCCAGCAGCTTGGGGCTAGCTTCAGATACGCAGTATTTT
CASSLGLASDTQYF
>17|TRBJ2-5|TRBD1|TRBV2|-
TGTGCCAGCATAGGTGACAGGGGGCTTCTTTCAGGAGAGACCCAGTACTTC
CASIGDRGLLSGETQYF